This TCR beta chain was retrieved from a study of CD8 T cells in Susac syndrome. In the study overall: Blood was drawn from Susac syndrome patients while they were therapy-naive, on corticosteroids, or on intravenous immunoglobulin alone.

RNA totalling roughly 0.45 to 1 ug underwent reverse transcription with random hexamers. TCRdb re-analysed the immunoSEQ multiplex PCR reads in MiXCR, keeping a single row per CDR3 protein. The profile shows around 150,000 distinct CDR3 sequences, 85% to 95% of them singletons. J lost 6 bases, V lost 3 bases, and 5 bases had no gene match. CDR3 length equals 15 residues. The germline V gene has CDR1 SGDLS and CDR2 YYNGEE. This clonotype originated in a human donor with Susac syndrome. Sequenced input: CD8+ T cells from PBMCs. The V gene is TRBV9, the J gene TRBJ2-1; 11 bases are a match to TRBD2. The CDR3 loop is CASSARLAGTNEQFF. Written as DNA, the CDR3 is TGTGCCAGCAGCGCTCGACTAGCGGGAACCAATGAGCAGTTCTTC. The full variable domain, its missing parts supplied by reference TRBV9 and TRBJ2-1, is DSGVTQTPKHLITATGQRVTLRCSPRSGDLSVYWYQQSLDQGLQFLIQYYNGEERAKGNILERFSAQQFPDLHSELNLSSLELGDSALYFCASSARLAGTNEQFFGPGTRLTVL.